The clone carrying this TCR beta chain has just a few counts. Its target is unknown. These data originate in a study of human T cells and chemical hapten exposure. Broader study findings: Each of the donors had alopecia, so their immune responses may not resemble those of healthy people.

In the library, unique molecular identifiers were attached to individual cDNA molecules. TCRdb re-called the RACE reads through MiXCR, storing one row per CDR3 protein. In the table there are approximately 340,000 distinct CDR3 sequences, under 9% of which are singletons. J was trimmed by 10 bases and V by 4 bases; bases with no gene match: 6. This CDR3 contains 14 residues. The V gene's germline CDR1 is MNHEY and CDR2 SMNVEV (reference sequence). Noted time point: patch test 1, 2 weeks after DPC sensitization. The treatment here: therapeutic diphenylcyclopropenone sensitization with weekly scalp DPC. The study enrolled 18 to 70-year-old alopecia patients suitable for DPC.

The TCR comes from a woman aged 18-30 years with alopecia areata. Some clones in this sample may be carry-over from other donors' samples. J is TRBJ1-6 and V is TRBV27; 8 nucleotides align to TRBD1. This sample comprised whole blood, obtained in connection with sensitization to the hapten diphenylcyclopropenone (DPC). CDR3 in amino acids: CASSSGTGFSPLHF. In DNA form, the CDR3 reads TGTGCCAGCAGTTCCGGGACAGGATTCTCACCCCTCCACTTT.